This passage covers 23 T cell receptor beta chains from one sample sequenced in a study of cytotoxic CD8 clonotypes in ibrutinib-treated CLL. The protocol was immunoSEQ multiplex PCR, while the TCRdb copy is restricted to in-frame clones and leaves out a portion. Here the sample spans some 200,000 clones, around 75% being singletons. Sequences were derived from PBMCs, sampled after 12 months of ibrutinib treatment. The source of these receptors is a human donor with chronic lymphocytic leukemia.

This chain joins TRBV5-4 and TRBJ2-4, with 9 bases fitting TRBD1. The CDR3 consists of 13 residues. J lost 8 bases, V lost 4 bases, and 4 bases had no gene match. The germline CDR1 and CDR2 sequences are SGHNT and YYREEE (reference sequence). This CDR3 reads CASSAGQGDIQYF. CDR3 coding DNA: TGTGCCAGCAGCGCGGGACAGGGCGACATTCAGTACTTC.

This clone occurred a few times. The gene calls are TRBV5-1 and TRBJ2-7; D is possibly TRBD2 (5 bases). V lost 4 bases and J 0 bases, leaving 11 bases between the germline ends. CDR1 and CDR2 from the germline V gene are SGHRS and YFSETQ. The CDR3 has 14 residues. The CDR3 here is CASSPWEFSYEQYF. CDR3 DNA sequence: TGCGCCAGCAGCCCATGGGAGTTCTCCTACGAGCAGTACTTC.

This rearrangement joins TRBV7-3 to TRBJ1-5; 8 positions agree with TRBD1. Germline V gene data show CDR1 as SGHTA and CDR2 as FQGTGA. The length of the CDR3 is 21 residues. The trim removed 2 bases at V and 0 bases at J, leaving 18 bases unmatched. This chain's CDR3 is CASSLWVTGDGVVYSNQPQHF. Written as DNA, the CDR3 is TGTGCCAGCAGCTTATGGGTGACAGGGGATGGGGTTGTGTATAGCAATCAGCCCCAGCATTTT.

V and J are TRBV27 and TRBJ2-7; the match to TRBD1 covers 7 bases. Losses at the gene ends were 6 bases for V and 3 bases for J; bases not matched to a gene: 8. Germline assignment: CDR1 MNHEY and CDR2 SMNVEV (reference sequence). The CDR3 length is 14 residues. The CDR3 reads CASSPRDRNYEQYF. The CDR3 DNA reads TGTGCCAGCAGCCCGAGGGACAGAAACTACGAGCAGTACTTC.

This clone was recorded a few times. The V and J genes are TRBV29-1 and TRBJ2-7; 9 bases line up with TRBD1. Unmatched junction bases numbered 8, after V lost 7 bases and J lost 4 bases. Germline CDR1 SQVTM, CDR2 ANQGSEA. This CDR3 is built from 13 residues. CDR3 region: CSGGRGQGYEQYF. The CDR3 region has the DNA TGCAGCGGGGGAAGGGGACAGGGTTACGAGCAGTACTTC.

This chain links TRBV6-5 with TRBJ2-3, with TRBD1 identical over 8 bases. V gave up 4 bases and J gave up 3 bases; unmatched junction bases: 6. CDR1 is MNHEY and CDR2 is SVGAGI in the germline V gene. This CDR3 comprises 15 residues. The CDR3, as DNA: TGTGCCAGCAGTTTCGACAGGGGCTGGACAGATACGCAGTATTTT. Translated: CASSFDRGWTDTQYF.

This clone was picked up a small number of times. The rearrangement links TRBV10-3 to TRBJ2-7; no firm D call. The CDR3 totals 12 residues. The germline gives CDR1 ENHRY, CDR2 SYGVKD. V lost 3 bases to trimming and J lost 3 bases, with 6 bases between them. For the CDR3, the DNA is TGTGCCATCAGTGACGAGATCTACGAGCAGTACTTC. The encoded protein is CAISDEIYEQYF.

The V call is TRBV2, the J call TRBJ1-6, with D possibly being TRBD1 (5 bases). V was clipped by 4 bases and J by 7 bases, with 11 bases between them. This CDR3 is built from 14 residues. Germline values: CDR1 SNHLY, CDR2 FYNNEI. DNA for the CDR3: TGTGCCAGCAGTGGGGACCGGGCCAATTCACCCCTCCACTTT. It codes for CASSGDRANSPLHF.

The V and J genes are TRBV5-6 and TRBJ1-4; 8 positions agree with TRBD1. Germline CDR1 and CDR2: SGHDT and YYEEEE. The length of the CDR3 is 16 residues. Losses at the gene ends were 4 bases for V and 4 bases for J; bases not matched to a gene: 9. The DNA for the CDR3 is TGTGCCAGCAGCGTCTACCCGGGACAGGTTAATGAAAAACTGTTTTTT. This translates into CASSVYPGQVNEKLFF.

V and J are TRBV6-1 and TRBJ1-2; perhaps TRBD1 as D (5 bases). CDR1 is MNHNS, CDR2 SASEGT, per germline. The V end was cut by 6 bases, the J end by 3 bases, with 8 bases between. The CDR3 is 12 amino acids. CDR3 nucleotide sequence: TGTGCCAGCAGGGAGGGGCACTATGGCTACACCTTC. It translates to CASREGHYGYTF.

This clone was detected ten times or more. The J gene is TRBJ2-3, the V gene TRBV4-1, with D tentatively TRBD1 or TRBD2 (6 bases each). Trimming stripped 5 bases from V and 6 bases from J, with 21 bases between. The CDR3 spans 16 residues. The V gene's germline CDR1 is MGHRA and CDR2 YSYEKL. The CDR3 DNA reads TGCGCCAGCAGCACACACCCCCGAGGGGGGCCTGATACGCAGTATTTT. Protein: CASSTHPRGGPDTQYF.

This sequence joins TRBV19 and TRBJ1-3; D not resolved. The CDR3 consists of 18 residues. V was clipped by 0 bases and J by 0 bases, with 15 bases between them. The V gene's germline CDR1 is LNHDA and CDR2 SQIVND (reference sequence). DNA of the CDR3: TGTGCCAGTAGTATAGATCGGAGTCGGCAAAGCTCTGGAAACACCATATATTTT. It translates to CASSIDRSRQSSGNTIYF.

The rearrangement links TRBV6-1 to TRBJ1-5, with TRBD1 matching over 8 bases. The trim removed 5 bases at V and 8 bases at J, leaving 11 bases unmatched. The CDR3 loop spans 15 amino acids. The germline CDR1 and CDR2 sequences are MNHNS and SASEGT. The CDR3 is CASSPDRGSLKPQHF. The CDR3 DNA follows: TGTGCCAGCAGTCCCGACAGGGGATCACTTAAGCCCCAGCATTTT.

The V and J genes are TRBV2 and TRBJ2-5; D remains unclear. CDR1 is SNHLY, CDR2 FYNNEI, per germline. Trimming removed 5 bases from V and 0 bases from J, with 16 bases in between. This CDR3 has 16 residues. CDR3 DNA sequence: TGTGCCAGCAGTCTTTCCGATAACCGGGACCAAGAGACCCAGTACTTC. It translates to CASSLSDNRDQETQYF.

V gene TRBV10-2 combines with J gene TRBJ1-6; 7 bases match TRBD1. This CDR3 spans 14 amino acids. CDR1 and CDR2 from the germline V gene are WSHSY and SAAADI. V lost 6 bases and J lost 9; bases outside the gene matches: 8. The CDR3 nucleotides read TGCGCCAGCAGGGAACTTACAGGGGCTTCACCCCTCCACTTT. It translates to CASRELTGASPLHF.

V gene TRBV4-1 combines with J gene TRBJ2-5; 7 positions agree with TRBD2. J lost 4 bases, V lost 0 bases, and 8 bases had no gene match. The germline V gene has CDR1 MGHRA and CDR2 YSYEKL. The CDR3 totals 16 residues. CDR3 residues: CASSQDWGGSTETQYF. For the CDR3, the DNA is TGCGCCAGCAGCCAAGATTGGGGCGGGAGCACAGAGACCCAGTACTTC.

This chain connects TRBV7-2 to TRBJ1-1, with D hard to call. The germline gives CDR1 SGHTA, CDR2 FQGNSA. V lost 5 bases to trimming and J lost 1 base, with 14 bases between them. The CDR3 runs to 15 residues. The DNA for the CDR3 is TGTGCCAGCAGCCCCTCCGGGAACCCGAACACTGAAGCTTTCTTT. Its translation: CASSPSGNPNTEAFF.

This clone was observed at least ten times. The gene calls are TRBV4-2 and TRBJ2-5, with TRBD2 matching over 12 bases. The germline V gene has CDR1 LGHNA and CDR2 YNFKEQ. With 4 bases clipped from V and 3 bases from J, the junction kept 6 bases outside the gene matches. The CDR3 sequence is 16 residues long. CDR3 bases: TGTGCCAGCAGCCTAACTAGCGGGGGGACTAAAGAGACCCAGTACTTC. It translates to CASSLTSGGTKETQYF.

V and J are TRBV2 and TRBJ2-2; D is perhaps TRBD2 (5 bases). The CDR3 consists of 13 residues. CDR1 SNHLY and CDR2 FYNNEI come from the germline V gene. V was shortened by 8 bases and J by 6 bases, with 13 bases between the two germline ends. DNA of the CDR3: TGTGCCAGCCGGGCGGTGGAGGCCGGGGAGCTGTTTTTT. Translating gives CASRAVEAGELFF. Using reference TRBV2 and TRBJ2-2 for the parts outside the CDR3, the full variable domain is EPEVTQTPSHQVTQMGQEVILRCVPISNHLYFYWYRQILGQKVEFLVSFYNNEISEKSEIFDDQFSVERPDGSNFTLKIRSTKLEDSAMYFCASRAVEAGELFFGEGSRLTVL.

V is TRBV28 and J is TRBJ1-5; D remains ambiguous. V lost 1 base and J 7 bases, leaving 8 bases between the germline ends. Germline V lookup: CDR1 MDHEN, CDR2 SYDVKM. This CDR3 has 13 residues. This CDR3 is CASSLSHGQPQHF. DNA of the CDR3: TGTGCCAGCAGTTTATCCCACGGGCAGCCCCAGCATTTT.

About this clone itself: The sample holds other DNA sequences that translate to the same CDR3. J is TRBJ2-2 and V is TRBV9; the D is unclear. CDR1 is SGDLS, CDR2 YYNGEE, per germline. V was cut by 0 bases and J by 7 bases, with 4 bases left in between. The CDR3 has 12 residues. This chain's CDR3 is CASSVGGGELFF. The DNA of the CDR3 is TGTGCCAGCAGCGTAGGGGGCGGGGAGCTGTTTTTT.

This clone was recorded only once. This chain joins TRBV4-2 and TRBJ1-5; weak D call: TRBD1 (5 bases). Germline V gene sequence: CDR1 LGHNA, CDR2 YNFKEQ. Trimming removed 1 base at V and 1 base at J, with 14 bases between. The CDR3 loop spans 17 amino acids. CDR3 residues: CASSQAPTTASNQPQHF. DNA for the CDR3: TGTGCCAGCAGCCAAGCTCCCACGACAGCGAGCAATCAGCCCCAGCATTTT.

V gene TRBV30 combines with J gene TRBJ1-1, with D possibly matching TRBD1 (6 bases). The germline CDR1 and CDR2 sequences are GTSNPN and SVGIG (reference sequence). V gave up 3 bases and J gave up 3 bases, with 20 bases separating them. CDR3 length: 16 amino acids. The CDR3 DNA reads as TGTGCCTGGAGCCTGGAGGGGGGAGGAAGGGACACTGAAGCTTTCTTT. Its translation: CAWSLEGGGRDTEAFF.